This T cell receptor (beta chain) comes out of a study of T cell responses to AZD1222 COVID-19 vaccine (dated by TCRdb to the early 2020s). About the study as a whole: AZD1222 recipients with second doses at about 4 weeks or about 12 weeks were pooled, because spike-specific TCR depth and breadth did not differ between schedules. A total of approximately 250 trial participants underwent TCR sequencing, of whom 200 to 220 had received two doses of AZD1222 and about 25 had received two doses of the MenACWY control vaccine. Trial participants were enrolled by age into 18-55, 56-69 and 70-plus year subgroups, with roughly 150, 30 and 60 TCR-sequenced participants respectively.

Including the terminal cysteine and phenylalanine, the CDR3 comprises 15 residues. Only the CDR3 DNA is retained, 45 bases long and in frame from the first base. Broad study findings and their caveats: In the small 56-69-year group, the increase in depth fell short of significance, most likely because of low power. Most participants were white British and females outnumbered males, and the authors suggested that clonal diversity may have been underestimated. Reportedly, close to half of the unique spike-specific TCRs recognized epitopes lying outside the regions that are mutated in the B.1.351 and B.1.1.7 variants. After two AZD1222 doses, spike-specific TCR breadth and depth were significantly higher than at day 0 and than in MenACWY recipients. Because no samples from the day 14 peak response were available, repertoires could be characterized only after the peak T cell response. Conclusions about previously exposed vaccinees were limited because only six or seven AZD1222 recipients were SARS-CoV-2 seropositive at baseline. Vaccine-associated CD4 TCRs spanned the whole spike protein, with dominant responses in regions 160-218 and 743-854.

As concerns this clone: Its antigen specificity is not known. No much larger clone is present one base from it, and per-base qualities are unavailable.

The CDR3 regions of human TCRbeta chains were analyzed by immunosequencing. Per the authors' processing: TCRs in the repertoires were matched against a reference library of SARS-CoV-2-specific TCRs that had been generated with the MIRA antigen-specificity platform. Breadth was defined as the fraction of unique TCRs that were SARS-CoV-2-associated, and depth was defined as the fraction of total T cells that were SARS-CoV-2-associated. Using the MIRA data, every spike-specific TCR was mapped to the spike region that the TCR reacted to and assigned to either a CD4 or a CD8 class. Log10-transformed breadth and depth values were compared by one-way ANOVA with Sidak's multiple comparisons tests. The table was pulled from immuneACCESS by TCRdb, which kept in-frame rearrangements only. Such tables lose some clones; where checked, under half of the loss comes from unresolved V genes, and the rest has no known cause. Clonal size and the V and J genes are those of that table, whereas D and trimming came from the DNA. This sample holds under 130,000 clones; roughly 82% were observed only once. Together, the top ten hold more than 4.5% of the sample.

The time point label of this sample denotes: baseline before first vaccination. Samples from vaccinated people were obtained from the UK trials COV001 and COV002, which included a single-blind randomized controlled phase 2/3 trial of AZD1222 (ChAdOx1 nCoV-19) in healthy adults. For TCRbeta chain sequencing, PBMC samples from trial participants were taken at day 0 and at day 28 after the second dose. The clonotype originates from an adult in good health. Here the sequenced sample was peripheral blood, taken on day 0 of AZD1222 vaccination. The rearrangement joined TRBV21-1 to TRBJ1-1; TRBD1 is taken as the D call from the table, unchecked against the DNA. TRBV21-1 is a listed pseudogene. The base sequence is TGTGCCAGCAGCAAGGCTCCGGGACAGGGGGCCCCAGCTTTCTTT. Its translation reads: CASSKAPGQGAPAFF.